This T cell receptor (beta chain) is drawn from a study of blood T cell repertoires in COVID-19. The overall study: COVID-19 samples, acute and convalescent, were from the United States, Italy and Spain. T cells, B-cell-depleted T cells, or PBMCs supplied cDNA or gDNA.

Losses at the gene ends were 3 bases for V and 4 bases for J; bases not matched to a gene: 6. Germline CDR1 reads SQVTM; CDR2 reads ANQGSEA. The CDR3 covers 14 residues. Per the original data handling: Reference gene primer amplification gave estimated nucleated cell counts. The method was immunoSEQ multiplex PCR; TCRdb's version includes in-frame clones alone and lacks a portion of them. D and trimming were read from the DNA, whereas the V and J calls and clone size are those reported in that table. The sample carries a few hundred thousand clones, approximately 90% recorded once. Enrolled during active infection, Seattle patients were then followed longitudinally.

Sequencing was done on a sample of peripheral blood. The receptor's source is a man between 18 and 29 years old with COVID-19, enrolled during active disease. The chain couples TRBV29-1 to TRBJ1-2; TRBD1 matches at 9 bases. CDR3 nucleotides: TGCAGCGTTGAGACCGGGACAGGGAGCTATGGCTACACCTTC. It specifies CSVETGTGSYGYTF.